The entry below describes one TCR beta chain. Its antigen is undetermined. One end of the junction does not line up with germline, which may come from a read error. 13 Jbeta primers and 60 Vbeta primers were used for the PCR. Clones were sequenced by immunoSEQ multiplex PCR, and TCRdb holds only the in-frame ones, with some missing. The sample lists 200,000 to 250,000 clones; 60% to 80% were seen once. These data belong to a study of cytomegalovirus exposure and HLA in healthy donors. Notes on the study in general: Beyond CMV serostatus, there was no information to go on about immune exposure.

The sequenced material came from PBMCs. This clonotype was sampled from a woman aged 25 to 39 in good health and CMV-seronegative.

The CDR3 DNA reads TGTTCCAGCAGCTTATCAGGGATTACAACTAATGAAAAACTGTTTTTT. It yields the protein CSSSLSGITTNEKLFF. This chain links TRBV7-9 with TRBJ1-4, with a tentative D call TRBD1 (5 bases). The CDR3 consists of 16 residues. Germline CDR1 SEHNR, CDR2 FQNEAQ (reference sequence).